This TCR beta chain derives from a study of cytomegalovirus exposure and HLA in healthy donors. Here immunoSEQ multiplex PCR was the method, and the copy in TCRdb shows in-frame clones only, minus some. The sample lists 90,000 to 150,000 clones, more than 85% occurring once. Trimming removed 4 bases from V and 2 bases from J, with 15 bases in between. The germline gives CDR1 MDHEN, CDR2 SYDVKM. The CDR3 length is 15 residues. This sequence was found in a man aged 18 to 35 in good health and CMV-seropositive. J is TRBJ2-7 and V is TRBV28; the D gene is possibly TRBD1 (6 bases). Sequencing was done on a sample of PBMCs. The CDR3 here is CASSSEGVVAYEQYF. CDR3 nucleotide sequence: TGTGCCAGCAGTTCTGAGGGGGTAGTCGCCTACGAGCAGTACTTC.